This T cell receptor (beta chain) originates from a study of T cell changes during pregnancy in multiple sclerosis. V lost 1 base, J lost 1 base, and 11 bases lay in between. Germline values: CDR1 SGHTS, CDR2 YDEGEE. This CDR3 spans 15 amino acids. The table came from immunoSEQ multiplex PCR; TCRdb's copy has only in-frame clones and leaves some out. The repertoire includes roughly 20,000 clones, about 89% of them detected once, and around 7% sits in the top ten. The chain is built from TRBV5-8 and TRBJ1-1, with D perhaps matching TRBD1 (6 bases). This receptor was identified in a female donor with multiple sclerosis, enrolled in a pregnancy study. Sequencing was performed on CD8+ T cells from peripheral blood mononuclear cells, taken in the first trimester of pregnancy. The CDR3 protein is CASSLRTGRNTEAFF. CDR3 DNA: TGTGCCAGCAGCTTGAGAACAGGGAGGAACACTGAAGCTTTCTTT. Drawing the rest from reference TRBV5-8 and TRBJ1-1, the complete variable domain is EAGVTQSPTHLIKTRGQQATLRCSPISGHTSVYWYQQALGLGLQFLLWYDEGEERNRGNFPPRFSGRQFPNYSSELNVNALELEDSALYLCASSLRTGRNTEAFFGQGTRLTVV.